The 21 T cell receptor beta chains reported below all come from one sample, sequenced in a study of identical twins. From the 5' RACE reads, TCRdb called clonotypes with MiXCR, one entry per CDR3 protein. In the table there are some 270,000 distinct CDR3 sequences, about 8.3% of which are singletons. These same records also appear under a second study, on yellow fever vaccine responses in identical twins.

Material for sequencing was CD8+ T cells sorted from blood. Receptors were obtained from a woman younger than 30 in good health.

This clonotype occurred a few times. The CDR3 spells CASSIGQGATDTQYF. The CDR3 nucleotides read TGTGCCAGTAGTATCGGCCAGGGGGCAACAGATACGCAGTATTTT. V usage is TRBV19 and J usage is TRBJ2-3; 8 nucleotides line up with TRBD1. Trimming removed 3 bases from V and 3 bases from J; junction bases left unmatched: 5. The CDR3 runs 15 residues. Germline CDR1 is LNHDA and CDR2 is SQIVND (reference sequence). The variable domain in full, with the rest retrieved from reference TRBV19 and TRBJ2-3, is DGGITQSPKYLFRKEGQNVTLSCEQNLNHDAMYWYRQDPGQGLRLIYYSQIVNDFQKGDIAEGYSVSREKKESFPLTVTSAQKNPTAFYLCASSIGQGATDTQYFGPGTRLTVL.

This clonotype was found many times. The CDR3, as DNA: TGCGCCAGCAGTCAACCTCACAATGAGCAGTTCTTC. Protein: CASSQPHNEQFF. The chain is built from TRBV23-1 and TRBJ2-1; D is undetermined. TRBV23-1 is treated as an ORF (open reading frame) with a function not yet certain. This CDR3 is built from 12 residues. V shed 2 bases and J shed 5 bases, with 4 bases lying between them.

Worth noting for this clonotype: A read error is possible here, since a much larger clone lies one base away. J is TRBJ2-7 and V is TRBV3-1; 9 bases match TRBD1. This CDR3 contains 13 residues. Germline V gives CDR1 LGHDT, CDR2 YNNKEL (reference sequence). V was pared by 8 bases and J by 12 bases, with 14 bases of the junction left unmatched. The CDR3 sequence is CASRRIRDRVPYF. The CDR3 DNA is TGTGCCAGCCGCCGAATCCGGGACAGGGTTCCGTACTTC.

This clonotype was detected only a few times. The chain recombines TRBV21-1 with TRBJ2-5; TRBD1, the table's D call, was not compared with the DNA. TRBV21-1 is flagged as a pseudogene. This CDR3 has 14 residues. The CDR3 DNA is TGTGCCAGCAGCAACCCCGGGACATACCGTACCCAGTACTTC. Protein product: CASSNPGTYRTQYF.

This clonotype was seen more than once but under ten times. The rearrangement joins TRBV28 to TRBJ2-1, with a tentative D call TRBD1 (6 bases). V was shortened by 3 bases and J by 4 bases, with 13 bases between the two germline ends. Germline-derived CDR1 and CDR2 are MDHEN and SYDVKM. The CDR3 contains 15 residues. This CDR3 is CASSFRDTKYNEQFF. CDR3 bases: TGTGCCAGCAGTTTTAGGGACACGAAATACAATGAGCAGTTCTTC. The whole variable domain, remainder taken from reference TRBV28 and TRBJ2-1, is DVKVTQSSRYLVKRTGEKVFLECVQDMDHENMFWYRQDPGLGLRLIYFSYDVKMKEKGDIPEGYSVSREKKERFSLILESASTNQTSMYLCASSFRDTKYNEQFFGPGTRLTVL.

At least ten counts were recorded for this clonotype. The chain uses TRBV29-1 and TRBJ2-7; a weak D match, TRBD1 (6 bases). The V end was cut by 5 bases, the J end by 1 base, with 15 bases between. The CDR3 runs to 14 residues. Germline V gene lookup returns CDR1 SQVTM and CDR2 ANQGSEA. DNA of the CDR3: TGCAGCGTTACTTCCGGGACAAATTCCTACGAGCAGTACTTC. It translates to CSVTSGTNSYEQYF.

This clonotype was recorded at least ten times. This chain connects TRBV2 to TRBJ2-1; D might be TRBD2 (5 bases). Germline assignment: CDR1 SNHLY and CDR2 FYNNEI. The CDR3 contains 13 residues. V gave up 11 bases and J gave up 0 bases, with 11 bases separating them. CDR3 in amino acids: CAGPGSSYNEQFF. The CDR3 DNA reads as TGTGCCGGCCCTGGGAGCTCCTACAATGAGCAGTTCTTC.

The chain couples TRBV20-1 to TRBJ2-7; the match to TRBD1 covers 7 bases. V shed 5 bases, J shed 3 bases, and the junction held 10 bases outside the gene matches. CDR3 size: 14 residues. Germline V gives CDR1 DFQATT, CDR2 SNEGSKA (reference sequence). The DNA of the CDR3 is TGCAGTGCTCCCTGGCCGGACAGGTACTACGAGCAGTACTTC. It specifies CSAPWPDRYYEQYF.

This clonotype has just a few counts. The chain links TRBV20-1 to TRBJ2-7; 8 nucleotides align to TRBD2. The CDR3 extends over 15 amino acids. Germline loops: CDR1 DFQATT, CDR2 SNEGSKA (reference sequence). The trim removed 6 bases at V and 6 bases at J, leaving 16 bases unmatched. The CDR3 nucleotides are TGCAGTGCCAGGCCCGGGGGGGGGAGGGTCGGCGAGCAGTACTTC. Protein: CSARPGGGRVGEQYF.

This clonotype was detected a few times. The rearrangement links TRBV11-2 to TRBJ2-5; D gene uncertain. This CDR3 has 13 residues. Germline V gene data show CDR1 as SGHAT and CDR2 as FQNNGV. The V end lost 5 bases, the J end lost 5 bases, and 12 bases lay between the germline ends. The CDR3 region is CASSPVVWETQYF. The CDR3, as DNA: TGTGCCAGCAGCCCCGTAGTATGGGAGACCCAGTACTTC.

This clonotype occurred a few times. The CDR3 protein is CASSQQDGQGDIQYF. The DNA of the CDR3 is TGTGCCAGCAGCCAACAAGACGGGCAAGGAGACATTCAGTACTTC. The chain is built from TRBV28 and TRBJ2-4; D ambiguous. This CDR3 region has 15 residues. Deletions cut 6 bases from V and 8 bases from J, with 20 bases between. Germline CDR1 and CDR2: MDHEN and SYDVKM.

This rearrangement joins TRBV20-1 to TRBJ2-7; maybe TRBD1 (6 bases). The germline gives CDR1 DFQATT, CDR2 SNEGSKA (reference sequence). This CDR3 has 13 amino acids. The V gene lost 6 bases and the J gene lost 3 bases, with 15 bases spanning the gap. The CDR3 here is CSATRDNSYEQYF. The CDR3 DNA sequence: TGCAGTGCCACCCGGGACAACAGCTACGAGCAGTACTTC.

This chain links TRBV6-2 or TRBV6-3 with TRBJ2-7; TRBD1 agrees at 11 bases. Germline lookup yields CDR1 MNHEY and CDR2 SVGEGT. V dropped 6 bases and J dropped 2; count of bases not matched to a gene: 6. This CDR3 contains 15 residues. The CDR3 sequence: CASSKPGQGAYEQYF. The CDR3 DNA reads TGTGCCAGCAGCAAACCGGGACAGGGGGCCTACGAGCAGTACTTC.

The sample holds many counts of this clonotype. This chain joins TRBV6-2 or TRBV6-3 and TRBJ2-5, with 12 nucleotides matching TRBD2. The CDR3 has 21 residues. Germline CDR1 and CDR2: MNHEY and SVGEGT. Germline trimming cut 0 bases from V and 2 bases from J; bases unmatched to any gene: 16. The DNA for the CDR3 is TGTGCCAGCAGTTACTCGAGTTCAGGATCCGGACTAGCGGGATTTCAAGAGACCCAGTACTTC. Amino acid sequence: CASSYSSSGSGLAGFQETQYF.

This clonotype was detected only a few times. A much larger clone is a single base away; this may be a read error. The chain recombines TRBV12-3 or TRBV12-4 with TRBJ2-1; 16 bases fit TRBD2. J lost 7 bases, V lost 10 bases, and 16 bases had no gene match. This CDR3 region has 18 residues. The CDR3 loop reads CAIRAGTSGGANWNEQFF. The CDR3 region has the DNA TGTGCCATCAGAGCCGGGACTAGCGGGGGGGCAAACTGGAATGAGCAGTTCTTC.

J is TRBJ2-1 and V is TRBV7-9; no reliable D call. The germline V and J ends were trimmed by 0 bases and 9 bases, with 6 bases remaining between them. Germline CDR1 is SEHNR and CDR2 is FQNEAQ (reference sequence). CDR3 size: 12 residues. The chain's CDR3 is CASSLATGEQFF. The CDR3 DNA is TGTGCCAGCAGCTTAGCGACGGGTGAGCAGTTCTTC.

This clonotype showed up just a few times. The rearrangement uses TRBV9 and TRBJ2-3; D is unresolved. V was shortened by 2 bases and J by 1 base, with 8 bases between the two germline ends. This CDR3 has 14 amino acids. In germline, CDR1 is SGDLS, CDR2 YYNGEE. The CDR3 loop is CASSVGFGTDTQYF. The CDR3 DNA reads TGTGCCAGCAGCGTCGGGTTCGGCACAGATACGCAGTATTTT.

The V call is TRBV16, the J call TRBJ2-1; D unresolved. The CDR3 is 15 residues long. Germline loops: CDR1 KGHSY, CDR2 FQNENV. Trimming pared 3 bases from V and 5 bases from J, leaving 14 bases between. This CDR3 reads CASSHWLSNNNEQFF. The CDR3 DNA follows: TGTGCCAGCAGCCACTGGCTTTCAAACAACAATGAGCAGTTCTTC.

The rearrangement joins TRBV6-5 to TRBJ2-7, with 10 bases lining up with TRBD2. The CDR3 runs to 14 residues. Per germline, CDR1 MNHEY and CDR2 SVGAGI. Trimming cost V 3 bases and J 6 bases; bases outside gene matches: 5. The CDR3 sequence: CASSYLAGESEQYF. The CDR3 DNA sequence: TGTGCCAGCAGTTATCTAGCGGGAGAGTCCGAGCAGTACTTC.

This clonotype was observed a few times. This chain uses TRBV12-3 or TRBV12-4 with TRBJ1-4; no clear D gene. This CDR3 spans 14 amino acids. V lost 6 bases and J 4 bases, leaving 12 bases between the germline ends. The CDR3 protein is CASSRSQVNEKLFF. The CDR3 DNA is TGTGCCAGCAGCCGATCTCAGGTTAATGAAAAACTGTTTTTT.

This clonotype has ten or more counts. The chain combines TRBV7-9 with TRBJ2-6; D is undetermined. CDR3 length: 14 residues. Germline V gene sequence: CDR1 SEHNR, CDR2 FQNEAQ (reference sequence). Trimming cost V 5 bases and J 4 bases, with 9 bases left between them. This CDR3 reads CASSRPTGANVLTF. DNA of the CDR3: TGTGCCAGCAGCCGCCCGACAGGGGCCAACGTCCTGACTTTC.